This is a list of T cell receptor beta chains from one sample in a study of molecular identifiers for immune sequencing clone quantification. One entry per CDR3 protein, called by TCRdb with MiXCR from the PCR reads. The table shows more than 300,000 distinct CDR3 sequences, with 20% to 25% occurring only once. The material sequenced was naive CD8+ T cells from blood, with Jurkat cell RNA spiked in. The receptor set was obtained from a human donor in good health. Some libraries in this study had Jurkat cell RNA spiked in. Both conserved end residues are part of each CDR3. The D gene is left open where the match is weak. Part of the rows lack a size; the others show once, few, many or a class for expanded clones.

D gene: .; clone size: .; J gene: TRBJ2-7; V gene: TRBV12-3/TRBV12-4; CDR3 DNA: TGTGCCAACGAACTGGCGGGGAGCCACGAGCAGTACTTC; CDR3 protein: CANELAGSHEQYF
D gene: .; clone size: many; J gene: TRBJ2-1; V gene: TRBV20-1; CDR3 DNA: TGCAGTGCTAGAGATTTCAACTACAATGAGCAGTTCTTC; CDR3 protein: CSARDFNYNEQFF
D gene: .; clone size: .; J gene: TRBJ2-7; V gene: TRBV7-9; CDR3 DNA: TGTGCCGGCAGCCCCAGCGTGAGCGGACCTGACTACGAGCAGTACTTC; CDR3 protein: CAGSPSVSGPDYEQYF
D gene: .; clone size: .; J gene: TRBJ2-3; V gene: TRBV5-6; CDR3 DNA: TGTGTCAGCAGCTCTGGACGCACAGATACGCAGTATTTT; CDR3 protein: CVSSSGRTDTQYF
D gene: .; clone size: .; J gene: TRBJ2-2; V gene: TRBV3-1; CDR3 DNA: TGTGCCAGCAGCCCCCCGACTAGAATCCTCGGTGGGGAGCTGTTTTTT; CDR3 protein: CASSPPTRILGGELFF
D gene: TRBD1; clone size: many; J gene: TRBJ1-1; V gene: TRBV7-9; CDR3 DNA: TGTGCCAGCAGCCCACGGACAGGGATGAACACTGAAGCTTTCTTT; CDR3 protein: CASSPRTGMNTEAFF
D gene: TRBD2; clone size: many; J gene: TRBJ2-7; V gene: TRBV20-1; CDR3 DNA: TGCAGTGCTAGTGGGGCTAGCGGGAGGTACGAGCAGTACTTC; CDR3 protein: CSASGASGRYEQYF
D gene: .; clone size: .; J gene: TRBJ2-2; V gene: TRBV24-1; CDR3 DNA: TGTGCCACCAGTGAGGCCGCGAACACCGGGGAGCTGTTTTTT; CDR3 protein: CATSEAANTGELFF
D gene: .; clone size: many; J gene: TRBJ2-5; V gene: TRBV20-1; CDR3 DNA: TGCAGTGCTAGAGAGGAGGATTGGGACAACCAAGAGACCCAGTACTTC; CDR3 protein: CSAREEDWDNQETQYF
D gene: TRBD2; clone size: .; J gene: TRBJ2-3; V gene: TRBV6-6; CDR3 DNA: TGTGCCAGCAGCCTAGCGGGAGGTCGGGCAGGTACGCAGTATTTT; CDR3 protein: CASSLAGGRAGTQYF